Listed below are T cell receptor beta chains from one sample, sequenced in a study of T cell changes during pregnancy in multiple sclerosis. Profiling relied on immunoSEQ multiplex PCR, and the TCRdb table lists in-frame clones only, not all of them. The profile shows about 89,000 clones, roughly 93% of them singletons. The material sequenced was peripheral blood, taken in the third trimester of pregnancy. Receptor source: a female donor with multiple sclerosis, enrolled in a pregnancy study. The CDR3 runs from the conserved cysteine through the conserved F or W. The order of the fields is J gene, D gene, clone size, V gene, CDR3 DNA, CDR3 protein. A D gene is named only where the DNA matches it firmly. Clone size is stated in some rows and not others, as once, few, many or a class when expanded.

>TRBJ2-3|NA|NA|TRBV5-5
TGTGCCAGCAGCTTGATCGGAGGGAACCCCACAGATACGCAGTATTTT
CASSLIGGNPTDTQYF
>TRBJ2-7|NA|once|TRBV7-2
TGTGCCAGCAGCCGCCGTCGCGGGACCTACGAGCAGTACTTC
CASSRRRGTYEQYF
>TRBJ1-4|NA|NA|TRBV7-9
TGTGCCAGCGGGGTCAGGGTAGAAAAACTGTTTTTT
CASGVRVEKLFF
>TRBJ1-2|TRBD1|NA|TRBV16
TGTGCCAGCAGTCAGCGTCCGGGACAGGGATCCTATGGCTACACCTTC
CASSQRPGQGSYGYTF
>TRBJ2-1|TRBD2|NA|TRBV4-1
TGCGCCAGCAGCCAAGAATCTCTTACTAGCGGGAGCTTTTTCAATGAGCAGTTCTTC
CASSQESLTSGSFFNEQFF
>TRBJ2-5|NA|NA|TRBV10-3
TGTGCCATCAGTGCAGTGGGAGTTCAAGAGACCCAGTACTTC
CAISAVGVQETQYF
>TRBJ2-1|NA|NA|TRBV28
TGTGCCAGCAGTTTACGCCAGAATGAGCAGTTCTTC
CASSLRQNEQFF
>TRBJ2-1|TRBD2|NA|TRBV11-3
TGTGCCAGCAGCTTAGATTTTGGGAGCGGGAGGGGAAATGAGCAGTTCTTC
CASSLDFGSGRGNEQFF
>TRBJ1-1|NA|NA|TRBV2
TGTGCCAGCAGGGCCCAAGGGAGCACTGAAGCTTTCTTT
CASRAQGSTEAFF
>TRBJ1-1|TRBD1|NA|TRBV5-1
TGCGCCAGCGCCCCCGTCGGACAGGGGAACACTGAAGCTTTCTTT
CASAPVGQGNTEAFF
>TRBJ1-1|TRBD1|few|TRBV19
TGTGCCAGTAGTTGGGACAGGAACACTGAAGCTTTCTTT
CASSWDRNTEAFF
>TRBJ1-1|TRBD1|NA|TRBV5-4
TGTGCCAGCAGCTTTACGACAGGGGAAGCTTTCTTT
CASSFTTGEAFF